A selection of T cell receptor beta chains follows, all from one sample in a study of beta chain features in type 1 diabetes. Clones were read by immunoSEQ multiplex PCR, and TCRdb kept only the in-frame ones, dropping some. Of under 150,000 clones in the sample, around 51% were seen once. The specimen sequenced was Tregs from blood. These receptors all stem from a man in his late teens or twenties in good health. Both conserved end residues are trimmed from each CDR3.

v_call	j_call	cdr3_aa
TRBV15	TRBJ2-1	ATSRDRQRKQF
TRBV20-1	TRBJ2-1	SASAGNEQF
TRBV28	TRBJ2-1	ASSRYRGSSYNEQF
TRBV5-1	TRBJ2-2	ASSLGRGTPGELF
TRBV2	TRBJ1-5	ASSVDRRSNLSQH
TRBV19	TRBJ2-3	ASSIPFGQGTDTQY
TRBV5-6	TRBJ1-1	ASSSLNRVNTEAF
TRBV6-1	TRBJ2-2	ASSVWTGGTGELF
TRBV7-2	TRBJ2-1	ASSWTSGQIGF
TRBV7-9	TRBJ1-2	ASSWTGVDYGYT
TRBV7-2	TRBJ2-7	ASRFAGTGAYEQY
TRBV9	TRBJ1-2	ASSVDGVYGYT
TRBV29-1	TRBJ2-2	SVETGANTGELF
TRBV5-4	TRBJ1-5	ASSPGGGVNQPQH
TRBV10-2	TRBJ1-5	ASSRQVGQPQH
TRBV7-2	TRBJ2-7	ASSLTSYYEQY
TRBV16	TRBJ1-1	ASSAHPGQGQGNTEAF
TRBV7-9	TRBJ2-1	ASSQGLAGESEQF
TRBV5-5	TRBJ2-1	ASSKETAGFNEQF
TRBV25-1	TRBJ2-7	ASTDQGGRSGEQY
TRBV11-2	TRBJ2-1	ASSLVRGGPSEQF
TRBV5-4	TRBJ2-1	ASSQGLWAGNEQF
TRBV9	TRBJ2-3	ASSVRSGGPLADTQY
TRBV28	TRBJ1-6	ASTRLSNSPLH
TRBV27	TRBJ2-3	ASSLSTVGVNFQQY
TRBV2	TRBJ1-5	ASRRDQPQH
TRBV11-2	TRBJ1-2	ASSPRQTLTNYGYT
TRBV7-3	TRBJ2-6	ASSPIGGAGRLSGANVLT
TRBV9	TRBJ2-1	ASSVAGGHNEQF